One T cell receptor (beta chain) is described in this entry. The sample belongs to a study of cytomegalovirus exposure and HLA in healthy donors. PCR used 60 Vbeta primers and 13 Jbeta primers. Generated by immunoSEQ multiplex PCR, the TCRdb table keeps only in-frame clones and is missing some. The table has approximately 170,000 clones, over 60% seen once. Trimming took 0 bases from V and 7 from J; bases not matched to a gene: 5. This CDR3 is built from 14 residues. CDR1 and CDR2 from the germline V gene are SGHRS and YFSETQ. This chain joins TRBV5-1 and TRBJ1-1, with TRBD1 matching 8 bases. This TCR was sampled from a female donor in good health and CMV-seronegative. The sequenced sample consisted of PBMCs. The CDR3 is CASSLDRDRGEAFF. Here the CDR3 DNA reads TGCGCCAGCAGCTTGGACCGTGACAGGGGTGAAGCTTTCTTT.